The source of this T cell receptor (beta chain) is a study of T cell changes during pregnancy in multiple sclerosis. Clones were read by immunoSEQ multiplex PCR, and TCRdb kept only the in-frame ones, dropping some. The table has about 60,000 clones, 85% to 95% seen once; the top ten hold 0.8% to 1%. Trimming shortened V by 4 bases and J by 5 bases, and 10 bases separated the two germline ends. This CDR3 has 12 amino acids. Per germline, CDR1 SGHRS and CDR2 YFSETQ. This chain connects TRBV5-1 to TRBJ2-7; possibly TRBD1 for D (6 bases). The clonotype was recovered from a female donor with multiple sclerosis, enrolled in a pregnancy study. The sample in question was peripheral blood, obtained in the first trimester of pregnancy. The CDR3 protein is CASSNRVDEQYF. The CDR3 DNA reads TGCGCCAGCAGCAACAGGGTCGACGAGCAGTACTTC.